These T cell receptor beta chains were read from a single sample in a study of cytomegalovirus exposure and HLA in healthy donors. The protocol was immunoSEQ multiplex PCR, while the TCRdb copy is restricted to in-frame clones and leaves out a portion. The sample has about 140,000 clones; approximately 80% are singletons. Sequenced sample: PBMCs. Receptors originate from a woman between 40 and 55 years old in good health and CMV-seronegative. CDR3s include the opening cysteine and the closing phenylalanine or tryptophan. Each record gives: V gene, D gene, J gene, clone size, CDR3 DNA, CDR3 protein. D genes are given only for firm matches. For some rows the clone size is stated as once, few or many, or as a class when expanded; others skip it.

TRBV18,TRBD2,TRBJ2-1,NA,TGTGCCAGCTCACTGCGGACTAGCGCCAATGAGCAGTTCTTC,CASSLRTSANEQFF
TRBV30,NA,TRBJ1-1,NA,TGTGCCTGGAGTGTACCCGGGAGCCGTTCAGAAGCTTTCTTT,CAWSVPGSRSEAFF
TRBV19,TRBD1,TRBJ1-2,NA,TGTGCCAGTAGTAGGGACAGGACCCGGTGGCTGGGCTACACCTTC,CASSRDRTRWLGYTF
TRBV7-3,NA,TRBJ1-1,few,TGTGCCAGCAGCTTAGGGAGAGGGCCGAACACTGAAGCTTTCTTT,CASSLGRGPNTEAFF
TRBV29-1,NA,TRBJ1-1,NA,TGCAGCGCCACGGGGGGGGGTCGAAACACTGAAGCTTTCTTT,CSATGGGRNTEAFF
TRBV28,TRBD1,TRBJ2-7,NA,TGTGCCAGCAGTCGACAGGGGCAGCAGTACTTC,CASSRQGQQYF
TRBV29-1,TRBD1,TRBJ1-5,NA,TGCAGCGCCCAGGGTGGAAACAGGGGCGATACATTAAATCAGCCCCAGCATTTT,CSAQGGNRGDTLNQPQHF
TRBV5-8,TRBD1,TRBJ2-7,few,TGTGCCAGCAGCTGGACAGGGGGCCTCGACTACGAGCAGTACTTC,CASSWTGGLDYEQYF
TRBV10-1,TRBD2,TRBJ2-1,NA,TGCGCCAGCAGTGAGTCGCGGGGGGGGCCTGGTGAGCAGTTCTTC,CASSESRGGPGEQFF
TRBV28,NA,TRBJ2-7,NA,TGTGCCAGCAGTTTATCCCCGGCAGGCTACTACGAGCAGTACTTC,CASSLSPAGYYEQYF
TRBV27,NA,TRBJ2-2,NA,TGTGCCAGCAGTTTGTACGGGGAGCTGTTTTTT,CASSLYGELFF
TRBV11-1,NA,TRBJ2-7,once,TGTGCCAGCAGAAACGCGGGCGGCCAGAGCTCCTACGAGCAGTACTTC,CASRNAGGQSSYEQYF
TRBV6-4,TRBD1,TRBJ2-1,NA,TGTGCCAGCAGTGACACGGACAGGGGACAGAATGAGCAGTTCTTC,CASSDTDRGQNEQFF
TRBV11-2,NA,TRBJ2-5,once,TGTGCCAGCAGCTCTGGACAGCAAGAGACCCAGTACTTC,CASSSGQQETQYF
TRBV15,TRBD2,TRBJ2-7,NA,TGTGCCACCAGCAGACCTGGACTAGCCTACGAGCAGTACTTC,CATSRPGLAYEQYF
TRBV5-1,NA,TRBJ1-2,once,TGCGCCAGCAGCACCCCCACAGGGAGCAGGAACTATGGCTACACCTTC,CASSTPTGSRNYGYTF
TRBV19,NA,TRBJ2-7,NA,TGTGCCAGTAGTATTTTGGCGGGTTACGAGCAGTACTTC,CASSILAGYEQYF
TRBV28,TRBD2,TRBJ2-1,NA,TGTGCCAGCAGTCCCGGTAGCGGGAGGGACAATGAGCAGTTCTTC,CASSPGSGRDNEQFF
TRBV20-1,TRBD2,TRBJ2-5,NA,TGCAGCGGGGGGGGCGGGGAGACCCAGTACTTC,CSGGGGETQYF
TRBV5-6,NA,TRBJ2-2,NA,TGTGCCAGCAGCTATAGCCGGGGGGAGCTGTTTTTT,CASSYSRGELFF
TRBV19,NA,TRBJ1-5,NA,TGTGCCAGTAGTCTGGACGGGGATTATAGCAATCAGCCCCAGCATTTT,CASSLDGDYSNQPQHF
TRBV19,TRBD1,TRBJ1-5,NA,TGTGCCAGTACTGGGACAGGTAATCAGCCCCAGCATTTT,CASTGTGNQPQHF
TRBV5-5,TRBD1,TRBJ1-1,few,TGTGCCAGCAGCTTGTCACAGGGGAAAATCACTGAAGCTTTCTTT,CASSLSQGKITEAFF
TRBV6-1,NA,TRBJ1-5,NA,TGTGCCAGCAGTGAGCGGGGGGCATATCAGCCCCAGCATTTT,CASSERGAYQPQHF
TRBV5-1,TRBD2,TRBJ2-1,NA,TGCGCCAGCAGCTTGAGGGCATCGGGACTAGCGGGAATTAGCTCCTACAATGAGCAGTTCTTC,CASSLRASGLAGISSYNEQFF
TRBV7-2,TRBD1,TRBJ2-7,once,TGTGCCAGCAGCCGACGCTCCGGGACAGCCGCCTACGAGCAGTACTTC,CASSRRSGTAAYEQYF
TRBV11-2,NA,TRBJ2-1,NA,TGTGCCAGCAGCTTAGCCCAGAACTACAATGAGCAGTTCTTC,CASSLAQNYNEQFF
TRBV6-5,TRBD2,TRBJ2-1,NA,TGTGCCAGCAGTTACTCGAGGGCGGGAGCGGGCGTTGAGCAGTTCTTC,CASSYSRAGAGVEQFF
TRBV6-5,TRBD1,TRBJ1-1,once,TGTGCCAGCACCTTCGGGACAGGGCGCACTGAAGCTTTCTTT,CASTFGTGRTEAFF
TRBV9,NA,TRBJ1-5,NA,TGTGCCAGCAGCGTCAACGGGGTTCAGCCCCAGCATTTT,CASSVNGVQPQHF
TRBV5-1,NA,TRBJ2-7,few,TGCGCCAGCAGCTTGGGAGGCGAGCAGTACTTC,CASSLGGEQYF
TRBV7-9,NA,TRBJ2-1,NA,TGTTCCAGCAGCTTACCCAGGGGGCAGTTCTTC,CSSSLPRGQFF
TRBV7-2,TRBD1,TRBJ1-6,NA,TGTGCCAGCAGCTGGGGGACAGGGGTGAATTCACCCCTCCACTTT,CASSWGTGVNSPLHF
TRBV2,NA,TRBJ1-5,NA,TGTGCCAGCAGTATAGCAGGGGATCAGCCCCAGCATTTT,CASSIAGDQPQHF
TRBV7-9,NA,TRBJ1-1,once,TGTGCCAGCAGCCCGTCCACGGGTGAAGCTTTCTTT,CASSPSTGEAFF
TRBV28,TRBD2,TRBJ2-1,NA,TGTGCCAGCAGCCGGACTAGAAAACACAATGAGCAGTTCTTC,CASSRTRKHNEQFF
TRBV27,NA,TRBJ2-3,few,TGTGCCAGCAGTCCCCCGGGGAAGCGGAGCACAGATACGCAGTATTTT,CASSPPGKRSTDTQYF
TRBV28,TRBD1,TRBJ1-5,NA,TGTGCCAGCAGCTCAGGGGGTTCTGGCAATCAGCCCCAGCATTTT,CASSSGGSGNQPQHF
TRBV29-1,NA,TRBJ2-6,NA,TGCAGCGTGGGGGGTCCTAGCTCTGGGGCCAACGTCCTGACTTTC,CSVGGPSSGANVLTF
TRBV11-3,NA,TRBJ2-7,NA,TGTGCCAGCAGCCCGCTAGCGTCCTCCTACGAGCAGTACTTC,CASSPLASSYEQYF
TRBV6-5,NA,TRBJ2-1,NA,TGTGCCAGCAGGCGGGGCCGCGAGCAGTTCTTC,CASRRGREQFF